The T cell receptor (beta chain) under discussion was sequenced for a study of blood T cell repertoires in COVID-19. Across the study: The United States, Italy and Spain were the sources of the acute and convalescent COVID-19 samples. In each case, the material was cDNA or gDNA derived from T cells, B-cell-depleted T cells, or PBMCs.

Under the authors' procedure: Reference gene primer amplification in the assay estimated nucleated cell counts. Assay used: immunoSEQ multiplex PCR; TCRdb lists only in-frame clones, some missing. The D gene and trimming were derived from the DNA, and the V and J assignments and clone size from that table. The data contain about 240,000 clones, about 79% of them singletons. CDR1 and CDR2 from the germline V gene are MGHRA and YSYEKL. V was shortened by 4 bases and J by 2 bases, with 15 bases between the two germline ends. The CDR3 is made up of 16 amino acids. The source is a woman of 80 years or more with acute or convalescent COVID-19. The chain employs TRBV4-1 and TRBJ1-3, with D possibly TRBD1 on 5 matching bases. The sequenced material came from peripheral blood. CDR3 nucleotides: TGCGCCAGCAGCCGGGAGGACATTGTCGCTGGAAACACCATATATTTT. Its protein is CASSREDIVAGNTIYF.